A single sample gave rise to the 19 T cell receptor beta chains below, sequenced in a study of blood T cell repertoires in COVID-19. Some clones are missing from TCRdb's copy, which holds only in-frame ones; the method was immunoSEQ multiplex PCR. In the table there are 99,000 or so clones, more than 75% of which are singletons. The specimen sequenced was peripheral blood. The receptors shown here come from a man between 45 and 60 years old with acute or convalescent COVID-19.

V usage is TRBV27 and J usage is TRBJ2-1; D gene unclear. Germline CDR1 MNHEY, CDR2 SMNVEV (reference sequence). The CDR3 loop spans 11 amino acids. With 4 bases removed from V and 6 bases from J, the gap between germline ends came to 4 bases. The CDR3 DNA is TGTGCCAGCAGTTCTCGCAATGAGCAGTTCTTC. Encoded protein: CASSSRNEQFF.

The V call is TRBV6-5, the J call TRBJ1-3, with D perhaps matching TRBD1 (6 bases). Germline loops: CDR1 MNHEY, CDR2 SVGAGI. Trimming shortened V by 6 bases and J by 7 bases, and 16 bases separated the two germline ends. The CDR3 spans 14 residues. The CDR3, as DNA: TGTGCCAGCAGCCGTTCACAGGGATACAACACCATATATTTT. Its protein product is CASSRSQGYNTIYF.

A note on this clone: Different DNA sequences within this sample yield the same CDR3. The gene calls are TRBV28 and TRBJ2-5; D gene unclear. Trimming removed 3 bases at V and 5 bases at J, with 4 bases between. CDR1 is MDHEN, CDR2 SYDVKM, per germline. The CDR3 extends over 11 amino acids. In DNA, the CDR3 is TGTGCCAGCAGTTTTCTGGAGACCCAGTACTTC. It encodes CASSFLETQYF.

The chain is built from TRBV5-1 and TRBJ1-4, with TRBD1 as a possible D gene (5 bases). Trimming removed 4 bases at V and 7 bases at J, with 17 bases between. The CDR3 covers 15 residues. The V gene's germline CDR1 is SGHRS and CDR2 YFSETQ. CDR3 loop: CASSLYDSPTEKLFF. The CDR3 bases are TGCGCCAGCAGCCTATACGACAGCCCGACTGAAAAACTGTTTTTT.

V and J are TRBV28 and TRBJ1-6; D is possibly TRBD1 (6 bases). V lost 5 bases and J 1 base, leaving 9 bases between the germline ends. Germline assignment: CDR1 MDHEN and CDR2 SYDVKM. This CDR3 comprises 15 residues. The CDR3 nucleotides read TGTGCCAGCAGTAGAGGGGGTTCCTATAATTCACCCCTCCACTTT. Encoded protein: CASSRGGSYNSPLHF.

The chain has TRBV6-2 or TRBV6-3 and TRBJ2-1; 13 bases are shared with TRBD2. J was trimmed by 14 bases and V by 6 bases; bases with no gene match: 4. Per germline, CDR1 MNHEY and CDR2 SVGEGT. The CDR3 is 12 residues long. The CDR3 region is CASSRGTSGEFF. The CDR3 DNA follows: TGTGCCAGCAGCCGCGGGACTAGCGGGGAGTTCTTC.

The chain uses TRBV9 and TRBJ1-3; D call uncertain. With 4 bases removed from V and 4 bases from J, the gap between germline ends came to 9 bases. Per germline, CDR1 SGDLS and CDR2 YYNGEE. The CDR3 has 13 residues. The CDR3 DNA follows: TGTGCCAGCAGCCCCCCTGTGGGAAACACCATATATTTT. It yields the protein CASSPPVGNTIYF.

This chain links TRBV28 with TRBJ1-5; 12 bases line up with TRBD1. Germline assignment: CDR1 MDHEN and CDR2 SYDVKM. CDR3 length equals 17 residues. Trimming removed 5 bases from V and 6 bases from J; junction bases left unmatched: 11. CDR3 amino acids: CASSPPGTGGKTQPQHF. The CDR3 region has the DNA TGTGCCAGCAGTCCCCCGGGGACAGGGGGCAAGACTCAGCCCCAGCATTTT.

The chain has TRBV5-4 and TRBJ2-1, with 9 bases lining up with TRBD2. The CDR3 has 17 residues. Germline CDR1 is SGHNT and CDR2 is YYREEE (reference sequence). V shed 0 bases and J 1 base; nucleotides not matched to a gene: 5. The CDR3 spells CASSLELAGASYNEQFF. CDR3 in DNA: TGTGCCAGCAGCTTGGAATTAGCGGGAGCTTCCTACAATGAGCAGTTCTTC.

The V gene is TRBV12-5, the J gene TRBJ1-6; TRBD1 matches at 7 bases. The CDR3 is 14 residues long. Germline V gene data show CDR1 as LGHNT and CDR2 as FRNRAP. V shed 6 bases, J shed 6 bases, and the junction held 5 bases outside the gene matches. This CDR3 is CASGGDSANSPLHF. CDR3 nucleotides: TGTGCTAGTGGGGGGGACAGTGCTAATTCACCCCTCCACTTT.

The CDR3 here is CASSPDRGYTGELFF. CDR3 nucleotide sequence: TGTGCCAGCAGCCCGGACAGGGGGTACACCGGGGAGCTGTTTTTT. The chain recombines TRBV5-8 with TRBJ2-2; 10 nucleotides match TRBD1. Germline CDR1 is SGHTS and CDR2 is YDEGEE. This CDR3 comprises 15 residues. The V and J ends lost 4 bases and 3 bases, in that order; junction bases with no gene match: 3.

The V and J genes are TRBV28 and TRBJ2-2; no definite D call. Germline V gives CDR1 MDHEN, CDR2 SYDVKM. This CDR3 is 14 amino acids long. Between the trimmed V and J ends, which lost 5 bases and 0 bases, there was a span of 7 bases. CDR3 coding DNA: TGTGCCAGCAGTGACAATGCGAACACCGGGGAGCTGTTTTTT. The encoded protein is CASSDNANTGELFF.

The V and J genes are TRBV28 and TRBJ1-1; 8 bases are a match to TRBD1. Trimming removed 2 bases from V and 5 bases from J; junction bases left unmatched: 1. Germline V gene lookup returns CDR1 MDHEN and CDR2 SYDVKM. The CDR3 runs 13 residues. The chain's CDR3 is CASSLTGGTEAFF. The DNA for the CDR3 is TGTGCCAGCAGTTTAACAGGGGGGACTGAAGCTTTCTTT.

The rearrangement uses TRBV3-1 (or the pseudogene TRBV3-2) and TRBJ2-1, with 7 bases fitting TRBD1. The CDR3 spans 18 residues. The junction had 17 bases not matched to a gene; V was cut back by 3 bases and J by 6 bases. CDR1 is LGHDT, CDR2 YNNKEL, per germline (reference sequence). CDR3 residues: CASSHQRTGRSRGNEQFF. The CDR3 DNA sequence: TGTGCCAGCAGCCACCAACGGACAGGTCGATCAAGGGGCAATGAGCAGTTCTTC.

V gene TRBV4-2 combines with J gene TRBJ2-3, with TRBD2 matching 9 bases. Germline values: CDR1 LGHNA, CDR2 YNFKEQ. The CDR3 loop spans 17 amino acids. The junction had 6 bases not matched to a gene; V was cut back by 0 bases and J by 2 bases. CDR3 DNA sequence: TGTGCCAGCAGCCAAGACGGGGCGGGAGGGAACACAGATACGCAGTATTTT. Its translation: CASSQDGAGGNTDTQYF.

The chain carries TRBV11-2 and TRBJ2-7, with 10 bases matching TRBD1. Unmatched junction bases numbered 4, after V lost 3 bases and J lost 2 bases. Germline V gene sequence: CDR1 SGHAT, CDR2 FQNNGV. The CDR3 is 15 residues long. The CDR3, as DNA: TGTGCCAGCAGCTTTGGACAGGGGGTAACCTACGAGCAGTACTTC. It is translated as CASSFGQGVTYEQYF.

J is TRBJ2-2 and V is TRBV5-1; TRBD1 matches at 9 bases. The V and J ends lost 6 bases and 5 bases, in that order; junction bases with no gene match: 8. This CDR3 is 15 amino acids long. Per germline, CDR1 SGHRS and CDR2 YFSETQ. The CDR3 nucleotides read TGCGCCAGCATCTTTGGGGACAGGGAGACCGGGGAGCTGTTTTTT. Translation: CASIFGDRETGELFF.

The chain combines TRBV24-1 with TRBJ2-7; TRBD1 matches 10 bases. The CDR3 is made up of 16 amino acids. The V gene end was trimmed by 4 bases and the J gene end by 0 bases; junction bases not matched to a gene: 5. The germline gives CDR1 KGHDR, CDR2 SFDVKD. CDR3 in DNA: TGTGCCACCAGTGACCGGGACAGGGGCTACTCCTACGAGCAGTACTTC. This sequence encodes CATSDRDRGYSYEQYF.

The chain links TRBV5-5 to TRBJ2-3, with 7 bases lining up with TRBD2. V lost 4 bases, J lost 6 bases, and 5 bases stayed unmatched. The V gene's germline CDR1 is SGHKS and CDR2 YYEKEE (reference sequence). The CDR3 is 13 residues long. This CDR3 reads CASSRDYPDTQYF. The CDR3 DNA reads TGTGCCAGCAGCAGGGACTACCCGGATACGCAGTATTTT.